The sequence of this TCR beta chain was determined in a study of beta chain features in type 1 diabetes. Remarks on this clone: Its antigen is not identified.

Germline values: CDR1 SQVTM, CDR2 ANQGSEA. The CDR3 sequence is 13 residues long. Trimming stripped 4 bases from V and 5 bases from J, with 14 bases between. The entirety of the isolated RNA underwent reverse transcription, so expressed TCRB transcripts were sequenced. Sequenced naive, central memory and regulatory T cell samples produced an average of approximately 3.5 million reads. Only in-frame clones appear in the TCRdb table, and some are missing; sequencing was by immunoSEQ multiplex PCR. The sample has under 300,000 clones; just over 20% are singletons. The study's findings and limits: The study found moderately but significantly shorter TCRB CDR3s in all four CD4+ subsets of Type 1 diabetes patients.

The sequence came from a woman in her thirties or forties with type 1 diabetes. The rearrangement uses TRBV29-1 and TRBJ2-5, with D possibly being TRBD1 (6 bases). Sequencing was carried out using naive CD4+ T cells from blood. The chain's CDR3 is CSVAVGARETQYF. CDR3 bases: TGCAGCGTTGCGGTGGGGGCGAGGGAGACCCAGTACTTC. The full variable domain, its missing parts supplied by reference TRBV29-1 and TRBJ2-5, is SAVISQKPSRDICQRGTSLTIQCQVDSQVTMMFWYRQQPGQSLTLIATANQGSEATYESGFVIDKFPISRPNLTFSTLTVSNMSPEDSSIYLCSVAVGARETQYFGPGTRLLVL.